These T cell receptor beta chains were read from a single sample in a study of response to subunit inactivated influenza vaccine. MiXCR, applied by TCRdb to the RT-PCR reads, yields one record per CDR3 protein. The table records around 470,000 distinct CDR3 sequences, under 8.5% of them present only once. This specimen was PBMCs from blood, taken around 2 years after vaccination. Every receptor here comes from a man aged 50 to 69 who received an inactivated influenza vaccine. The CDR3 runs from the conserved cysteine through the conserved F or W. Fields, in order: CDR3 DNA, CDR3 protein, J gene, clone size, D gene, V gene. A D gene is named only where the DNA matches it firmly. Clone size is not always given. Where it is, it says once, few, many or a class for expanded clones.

TGTGCCATCAGTGGAGGACTAGCGGGGGGCTTCACAGATACGCAGTATTTT,CAISGGLAGGFTDTQYF,TRBJ2-3,few,TRBD2,TRBV10-3
TGTGCCATCAGTGACCGCAGGACCACTAGCAAAGCAACCTACGAGCAGTACTTC,CAISDRRTTSKATYEQYF,TRBJ2-7,many,.,TRBV10-3
TGTGCCAGCAGTTACGCGGGACAGGGGGCCTACGAGCAGTACTTC,CASSYAGQGAYEQYF,TRBJ2-7,many,TRBD1,TRBV12-3/TRBV12-4
TGTGCCAGCGGGCCCTTCACCTCCTACAATGAGCAGTTCTTC,CASGPFTSYNEQFF,TRBJ2-1,.,.,TRBV12-3/TRBV12-4
TGTGCCAGCAGCTTAGATGACATTCGGGAGCTGTTTTTT,CASSLDDIRELFF,TRBJ2-2,many,.,TRBV7-9
TGCGCCAGCAGCCCCGGGGGGTTTAGCGGTTGGAATGAGCAGTTCTTC,CASSPGGFSGWNEQFF,TRBJ2-1,.,TRBD2,TRBV4-1
TGTGCCAGCAGACCGACAGGGCTGGAGACCCAGTACTTC,CASRPTGLETQYF,TRBJ2-5,few,TRBD1,TRBV12-3/TRBV12-4
TGCGCCAGCAGCCAAGAAGATTGGCGCGGGAGCATCACGGATACGCAGTATTTT,CASSQEDWRGSITDTQYF,TRBJ2-3,.,TRBD2,TRBV4-1
TGCAGTGCAAGAGGGGGTAGCGGGAGGACAGATACGCAGTATTTT,CSARGGSGRTDTQYF,TRBJ2-3,.,TRBD2,TRBV20-1
TGTGCCAGCAACTTAGGAGGAGGGATTAAGACCCAGTACTTC,CASNLGGGIKTQYF,TRBJ2-5,few,.,TRBV7-2
TGCAGTGCTAGAGATGGGACTGGCAGGCAGTTCTTC,CSARDGTGRQFF,TRBJ2-1,.,.,TRBV20-1
TGCGCCAGCAGCCAAACTAGCGGGGGGGGTTACGAGCAGTACTTC,CASSQTSGGGYEQYF,TRBJ2-7,.,TRBD2,TRBV4-1
TGTGCCAGCAGCGTAGGGGTCGGGGTTCAGGAAAAACTGTTTTTT,CASSVGVGVQEKLFF,TRBJ1-4,few,.,TRBV9
TGCAGTGCTAGTAAGGGCTCCTACAATGAGCAGTTCTTC,CSASKGSYNEQFF,TRBJ2-1,.,.,TRBV20-1
TGTGCCAGCAGCTCTGGTTGGGCGTCGGGGGCCAACGTCCTGACTTTC,CASSSGWASGANVLTF,TRBJ2-6,.,.,TRBV5-6
TGTGCCAGCTCACAAGGGACTAGCGGGGGGACCTACGAGCAGTACTTC,CASSQGTSGGTYEQYF,TRBJ2-7,few,TRBD2,TRBV18
TGTACCAGCAGTTTTGTACAGGGAGTCTACGAGCAGTACTTC,CTSSFVQGVYEQYF,TRBJ2-7,.,.,TRBV12-3/TRBV12-4
TGTGCCAGCAGCGCACCGTCCCGACGGGCCTACGAGCAGTACTTC,CASSAPSRRAYEQYF,TRBJ2-7,many,.,TRBV9
TGTGCCAGCAGTTACCGGGACACCCCCTACGAGCAGTACTTC,CASSYRDTPYEQYF,TRBJ2-7,few,.,TRBV6-2/TRBV6-3
TGTGCCAGCACAGGACAGGCCGGGAACGAGCAGTACTTC,CASTGQAGNEQYF,TRBJ2-7,many,TRBD1,TRBV7-2
TGTGCCAGCCGTAGAGGGGGAAACAATGAGCAGTTCTTC,CASRRGGNNEQFF,TRBJ2-1,.,.,TRBV7-2
TGTGCCAGCAGCGTCGGTAGCGGAAAAAAGTTCTTC,CASSVGSGKKFF,TRBJ2-1,few,.,TRBV7-8
TGCAGTGCTAGAGATGGTCCCAGGTCCTATGGCTACACCTTC,CSARDGPRSYGYTF,TRBJ1-2,many,.,TRBV20-1
TGTGCCAGCAGTGGGACTAGCGGGAGTTGGGCCTACAATGAGCAGTTCTTC,CASSGTSGSWAYNEQFF,TRBJ2-1,few,TRBD2,TRBV12-3/TRBV12-4